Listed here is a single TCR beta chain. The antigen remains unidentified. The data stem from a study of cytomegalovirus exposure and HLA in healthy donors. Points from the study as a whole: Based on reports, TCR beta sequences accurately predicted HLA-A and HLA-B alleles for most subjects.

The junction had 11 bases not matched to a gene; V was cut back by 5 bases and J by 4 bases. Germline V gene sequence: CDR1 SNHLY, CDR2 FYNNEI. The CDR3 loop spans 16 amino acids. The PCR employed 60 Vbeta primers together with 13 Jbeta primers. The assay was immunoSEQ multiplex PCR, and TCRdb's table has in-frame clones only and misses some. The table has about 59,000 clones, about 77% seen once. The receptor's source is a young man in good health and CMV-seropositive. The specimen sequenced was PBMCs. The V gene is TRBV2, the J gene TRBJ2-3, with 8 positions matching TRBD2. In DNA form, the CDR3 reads TGTGCCAGCAGTCCGGGGGGGGGATCCGGTCCAGATACGCAGTATTTT. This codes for CASSPGGGSGPDTQYF. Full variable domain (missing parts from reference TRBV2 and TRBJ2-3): EPEVTQTPSHQVTQMGQEVILRCVPISNHLYFYWYRQILGQKVEFLVSFYNNEISEKSEIFDDQFSVERPDGSNFTLKIRSTKLEDSAMYFCASSPGGGSGPDTQYFGPGTRLTVL.